One and the same sample provided the 5 T cell receptor beta chains below, sequenced in a study of graft-versus-host responses after intestinal transplantation. Clones were read by immunoSEQ multiplex PCR, and TCRdb kept only the in-frame ones, dropping some. Found here are about 12,000 clones, around 83% of them singletons; the top ten hold around 35%. The sample here was PBMCs, taken 494 days after intestinal transplant. These receptors all stem from a human patient who received an intestinal transplant, so some T cells may come from the graft donor.

This clone was detected only once. The chain employs TRBV18 and TRBJ2-2, with D perhaps matching TRBD1 (5 bases). Germline CDR1 is KGHSH and CDR2 is LQKENI. V gave up 6 bases and J gave up 0 bases, with 11 bases separating them. The CDR3 consists of 15 residues. The CDR3 region has the DNA TGTGCCAGCTCGCCCCGACAGACGAACACCGGGGAGCTGTTTTTT. Its translation is CASSPRQTNTGELFF.

This rearrangement joins TRBV6-4 to TRBJ2-3, with 11 positions matching TRBD2. J was trimmed by 0 bases and V by 4 bases; bases with no gene match: 0. The CDR3 sequence is 15 residues long. Germline V gene sequence: CDR1 MRHNA, CDR2 SNTAGT. The CDR3 bases are TGTGCCAGCAGTGGACTAGCGGGGAGCACAGATACGCAGTATTTT. It is translated as CASSGLAGSTDTQYF.

This clone ranks as hyperexpanded. The J gene is TRBJ1-4, the V gene TRBV25-1; D perhaps matches TRBD1 (5 bases). The CDR3 length is 14 residues. Germline V lookup: CDR1 MGHDK, CDR2 SYGVNS. The germline V and J ends were trimmed by 8 bases and 7 bases, with 17 bases remaining between them. In DNA form, the CDR3 reads TGTGCCAGCTCATCAGAGGGGATGCGTGAAAAACTGTTTTTT. Protein sequence: CASSSEGMREKLFF.

This chain joins TRBV5-1 and TRBJ2-1; D call uncertain. The germline gives CDR1 SGHRS, CDR2 YFSETQ. The V end was cut by 4 bases, the J end by 0 bases, with 11 bases between. The length of the CDR3 is 15 residues. CDR3 DNA sequence: TGCGCCAGCAGCACCGTCGACTCCTCCTACAATGAGCAGTTCTTC. Translating gives CASSTVDSSYNEQFF. The full variable domain, in which reference TRBV5-1 and TRBJ2-1 provide the parts outside the CDR3, is KAGVTQTPRYLIKTRGQQVTLSCSPISGHRSVSWYQQTPGQGLQFLFEYFSETQRNKGNFPGRFSGRQFSNSRSEMNVSTLELGDSALYLCASSTVDSSYNEQFFGPGTRLTVL.

The V and J genes are TRBV10-2 and TRBJ1-5, with 8 bases lining up with TRBD1. The V segment lost 6 bases and the J segment 0 bases; nucleotides outside the gene matches: 10. Germline V gene data show CDR1 as WSHSY and CDR2 as SAAADI. CDR3 length: 17 amino acids. CDR3 in DNA: TGCGCCAGCAGGGACAGGGCAGGAGGGTATAGCAATCAGCCCCAGCATTTT. Amino acids: CASRDRAGGYSNQPQHF.